This TCR beta chain was identified in a study of cytotoxic CD8 clonotypes in ibrutinib-treated CLL (dated by TCRdb to about 2021). For the wider study: The cohort was composed of 10 to 11 relapsed/refractory and fewer than 16 treatment-naive patients; IGHV unmutated status was identified in around 17 patients. Partial responses were observed in about 25 patients and complete responses in 2; after a median follow-up of 68 months, remission was maintained in 15 or so patients and progression was observed in around twelve. Response samples were obtained after a median of about 13 months of treatment, with a range of roughly 6 to 36 months. An average of roughly 250,000 productive templates and 94,082 productive rearrangements was obtained per sample. Longitudinal samples were obtainable from about 30% of the roughly 90 participants in the trial. Cryopreserved peripheral blood mononuclear cells were obtained before treatment, at response, and at either sustained remission or disease progression. Patients were still on ibrutinib when every remission and progressive disease sample was collected. Results the study describes overall, beyond this receptor: Baseline clonality exceeded that of age-matched healthy donors and correlated strongly with circulating CD8+ T-cell counts. Public clonotypes were found to be uncommon and were observed to contract or remain stable during treatment; the increase in clonality was shown to reflect expansion of private clonotypes at ibrutinib response. Sampling times were not matched between sustained-remission and progressing patients, and lymph node repertoires were not studied. An increase in clonality was observed at ibrutinib response, with clonality remaining stable during sustained remission and falling back toward baseline at progression.

The sample's time point, from its label and the paper: about twelve months on ibrutinib. For TCR beta library preparation, roughly 2 micrograms of genomic DNA were extracted from the cryopreserved PBMCs. Longitudinal blood samples from CLL patients receiving ibrutinib monotherapy were subjected to high-throughput TCR beta sequencing. The patients took part in an open-label, single-center phase 2 trial of ibrutinib monotherapy. As for this clone: Its specific antigen is unknown. No base-level quality is on record; no much larger clone is a single base apart.

The cysteine opens and the phenylalanine closes a CDR3 of 14 amino acids. The DNA shown is the 42-base CDR3, in frame from base 1. V lost 9 bases and J lost 9 bases, and the count of bases not matched to a germline gene is 9. CDR1 and CDR2, looked up from the germline V gene (reference sequence), are LNHDA and SQIVND. On a MiSeq, deep resolution sequencing aimed for a depth between 1 in 1 million and 1 in 200,000 T cells, with each clonotype covered about 9.9x on average. The immunoSEQ hsTCRB Kit was used to generate TCR beta libraries. The study's own analysis went as follows. ImmunoSEQ Data Assistant and ImmunoSEQ Analyzer were used for data analysis, and V, D and J genes were assigned according to IMGT definitions. Clonality was computed as one minus normalized Shannon entropy of productive rearrangement frequencies, ranging from 0 to 1. Public clonotype analysis was restricted to overrepresented clonotypes comprising at least 0.05% of each patient's repertoire. Roughly 13 age-matched healthy donor repertoires from immuneACCESS served as clonality controls. This immuneACCESS table, as held by TCRdb, lists in-frame sequences with V and J called but not all clones. Of the missing ones, under half trace to an unresolved V gene in checked studies; the others have no known cause. V, J and clone size are those of that table, while D and trimming were read from the DNA. In this sample the table shows roughly 160,000 clones, about 80% of which occur a single time. The leading ten clones occupy under 2.5% of the sample.

The chain is assembled from TRBV19 and TRBJ2-1; TRBD2 fits 12 bases in the junction. This receptor was identified in a human donor with chronic lymphocytic leukemia. Here the sequenced sample was PBMCs, taken after 12 months of ibrutinib treatment. CDR3 sequence: CASQTSGSLGEQFF. The nucleotide sequence is TGTGCCAGCCAGACTAGCGGGAGCCTCGGTGAGCAGTTCTTC.